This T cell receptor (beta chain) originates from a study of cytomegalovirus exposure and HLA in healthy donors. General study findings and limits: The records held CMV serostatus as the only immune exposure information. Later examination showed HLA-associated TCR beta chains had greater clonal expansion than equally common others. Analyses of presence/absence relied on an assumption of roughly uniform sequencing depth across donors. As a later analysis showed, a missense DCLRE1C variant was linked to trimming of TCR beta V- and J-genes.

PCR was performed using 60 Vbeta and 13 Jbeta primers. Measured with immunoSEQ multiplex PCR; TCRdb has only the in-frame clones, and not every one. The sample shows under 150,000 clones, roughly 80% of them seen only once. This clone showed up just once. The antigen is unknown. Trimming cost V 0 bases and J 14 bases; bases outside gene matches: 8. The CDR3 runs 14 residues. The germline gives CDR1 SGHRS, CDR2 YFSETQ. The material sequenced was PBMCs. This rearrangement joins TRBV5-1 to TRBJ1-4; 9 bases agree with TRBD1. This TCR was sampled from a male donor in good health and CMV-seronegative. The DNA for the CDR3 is TGCGCCAGCAGCTTGGACAGGGGGCGAGGTTTCCTGTTTTTT. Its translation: CASSLDRGRGFLFF. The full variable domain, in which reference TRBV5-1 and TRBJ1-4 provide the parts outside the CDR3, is KAGVTQTPRYLIKTRGQQVTLSCSPISGHRSVSWYQQTPGQGLQFLFEYFSETQRNKGNFPGRFSGRQFSNSRSEMNVSTLELGDSALYLCASSLDRGRGFLFFGSGTQLSVL.